The 20 T cell receptor beta chains presented below share a single source sample, sequenced in a study of T cell responses to AZD1222 COVID-19 vaccine (dated by TCRdb to the early 2020s). This sample's time point label indicates: baseline before first vaccination. The method behind the library was the immunoSEQ multiplex PCR assay. This immuneACCESS table, as held by TCRdb, lists in-frame sequences with V and J called but not all clones. Of the missing ones, under half trace to an unresolved V gene in checked studies; the others have no known cause. The sample table contains about 130,000 clones; only one count was recorded for over 90% of them. The ten largest make up 0.85% to 0.95% of the sample. This specimen was peripheral blood, taken on day 0 of AZD1222 vaccination. These receptors came from an adult in good health.

This chain uses TRBV4-2 with TRBJ2-7, with no clear D. CDR3 length: 12 residues. CDR1 and CDR2 from the germline V gene are LGHNA and YNFKEQ. Trimming cost V 0 bases and J 4 bases, with 4 bases left between them. The CDR3 DNA sequence: TGTGCCAGCAGCCAAGAGGGTTACGAGCAGTACTTC. Protein sequence: CASSQEGYEQYF.

The chain is built from TRBV29-1 and TRBJ1-1, with a tentative D call TRBD1 (5 bases). Per the germline V gene, CDR1 is SQVTM and CDR2 is ANQGSEA. This CDR3 is 13 amino acids long. V lost 5 bases and J 1 base, leaving 11 bases between the germline ends. The CDR3 DNA reads as TGCAGCGTTCCCGGGGCAGGGAACACTGAAGCTTTCTTT. It specifies CSVPGAGNTEAFF.

The V and J genes are TRBV6-5 and TRBJ1-2; a weak D match, TRBD1 (5 bases). Germline lookup yields CDR1 MNHEY and CDR2 SVGAGI. V was clipped by 6 bases and J by 7 bases, with 21 bases between them. The CDR3 is made up of 15 amino acids. CDR3 sequence (DNA): TGTGCCAGCAGCCTTGTCGGGGGGAAGTCCGGTGGCTACACCTTC. Encoded protein: CASSLVGGKSGGYTF.

The V and J genes are TRBV15 and TRBJ1-2; 7 bases map to TRBD1. This CDR3 is 14 amino acids long. With V trimmed by 0 bases and J by 3 bases, 1 base remained unmatched. Germline assignment: CDR1 LNHNV and CDR2 YYDKDF (reference sequence). The CDR3, as DNA: TGTGCCACCAGCAGAGACAGGGGGTACTATGGCTACACCTTC. It translates to CATSRDRGYYGYTF.

The chain employs TRBV6-5 and TRBJ1-4; TRBD1 is a possible D gene (5 bases). V lost 6 bases and J 7 bases, leaving 18 bases between the germline ends. Germline CDR1 and CDR2: MNHEY and SVGAGI. The length of the CDR3 is 15 residues. CDR3 bases: TGTGCCAGCAGCTTAGGAGGGGACTCGGGTGAAAAACTGTTTTTT. As protein: CASSLGGDSGEKLFF.

This chain connects TRBV11-2 to TRBJ2-3; D ambiguous. CDR1 and CDR2 from the germline V gene are SGHAT and FQNNGV. Trimming stripped 3 bases from V and 2 bases from J, with 0 bases between. The CDR3 runs to 11 residues. The CDR3 loop is CASSFTDTQYF. CDR3 nucleotide sequence: TGTGCCAGCAGCTTCACAGATACGCAGTATTTT.

The chain employs TRBV6-6 and TRBJ2-5; 8 nucleotides align to TRBD2. Germline V gives CDR1 MNHNY, CDR2 SVGAGI (reference sequence). This CDR3 has 14 amino acids. J was trimmed by 4 bases and V by 0 bases; bases with no gene match: 1. Here the CDR3 reads CASSYSRGAETQYF. The CDR3 region has the DNA TGTGCCAGCAGTTACTCGCGGGGGGCAGAGACCCAGTACTTC.

The gene calls are TRBV4-1 and TRBJ1-2, with TRBD1 identical over 10 bases. Germline values: CDR1 MGHRA, CDR2 YSYEKL. The V gene end was trimmed by 0 bases and the J gene end by 3 bases; junction bases not matched to a gene: 7. The CDR3 covers 17 residues. The CDR3 DNA sequence: TGCGCCAGCAGCCAAGATACCGGACAGGGGGTCTACTATGGCTACACCTTC. Translation gives CASSQDTGQGVYYGYTF.

The chain is built from TRBV6-5 and TRBJ1-5; no clear D gene. The CDR3 has 14 amino acids. V lost 2 bases and J 2 bases, leaving 7 bases between the germline ends. Germline CDR1 is MNHEY and CDR2 is SVGAGI. Written as DNA, the CDR3 is TGTGCCAGCAGTTACCGGGGAGGCAATCAGCCCCAGCATTTT. This codes for CASSYRGGNQPQHF.

The chain carries TRBV3-1 (or the pseudogene TRBV3-2) and TRBJ2-7, with TRBD1 identical over 8 bases. Germline trimming cut 1 base from V and 3 bases from J; bases unmatched to any gene: 5. Germline-derived CDR1 and CDR2 are LGHDT and YNNKEL (reference sequence). The CDR3 has 15 amino acids. The CDR3 DNA follows: TGTGCCAGCAGCCAAGCCAGGGGGCCCTACTACGAGCAGTACTTC. Residues: CASSQARGPYYEQYF.

The V gene is TRBV3-1 (or the pseudogene TRBV3-2), the J gene TRBJ1-6; D unresolved. V was pared by 5 bases and J by 2 bases, with 13 bases between. The germline gives CDR1 LGHDT, CDR2 YNNKEL (reference sequence). This CDR3 contains 16 residues. The CDR3 coding sequence is TGTGCCAGCAGCGGAGGGCCGAGGCCCTATAATTCACCCCTCCACTTT. Translation: CASSGGPRPYNSPLHF.

The CDR3 loop reads CASSQEDPFQVPHEAFF. DNA for the CDR3: TGTGCCAGCAGCCAAGAGGATCCCTTTCAGGTACCCCATGAAGCTTTCTTT. The rearrangement uses TRBV3-1 (or the pseudogene TRBV3-2) and TRBJ1-1; D not certain. The V end lost 0 bases, the J end lost 7 bases, and 21 bases lay between the germline ends. In germline, CDR1 is LGHDT, CDR2 YNNKEL (reference sequence). This CDR3 is built from 17 residues.

This sequence joins TRBV25-1 and TRBJ1-2; D is possibly TRBD1 (6 bases). The CDR3 covers 15 residues. Trimming pared 3 bases from V and 5 bases from J, leaving 16 bases between. Germline V gene sequence: CDR1 MGHDK, CDR2 SYGVNS. The chain's CDR3 is CASSEPGTPGYGYTF. The CDR3 DNA is TGTGCCAGCAGTGAGCCCGGGACACCCGGTTATGGCTACACCTTC.

The V call is TRBV7-6, the J call TRBJ2-2, with TRBD1 matching over 7 bases. The CDR3 has 15 amino acids. Germline CDR1 and CDR2: SGHVS and FNYEAQ. Losses at the gene ends were 6 bases for V and 6 bases for J; bases not matched to a gene: 10. The CDR3 here is CASRDTGERPGELFF. The CDR3 DNA is TGTGCCAGCAGGGACACAGGGGAGAGGCCCGGGGAGCTGTTTTTT.

The rearrangement joins TRBV5-1 to TRBJ2-7, with 12 bases identical to TRBD1. With V trimmed by 2 bases and J by 6 bases, 6 bases remained unmatched. Germline V gene data show CDR1 as SGHRS and CDR2 as YFSETQ. CDR3 size: 15 residues. The CDR3 DNA sequence: TGCGCCAGCAGCTTACCGGGACAGGGGGCGCGCGAGCAGTACTTC. It yields the protein CASSLPGQGAREQYF.

The J gene is TRBJ2-2, the V gene TRBV7-6, with 10 bases lining up with TRBD2. The CDR3 sequence is 16 residues long. Germline-derived CDR1 and CDR2 are SGHVS and FNYEAQ. The junction had 10 bases not matched to a gene; V was cut back by 7 bases and J by 5 bases. Written as DNA, the CDR3 is TGTGCCAGCACCCAGCCAGCGGGGGGGCTTACCGGGGAGCTGTTTTTT. Amino acid sequence: CASTQPAGGLTGELFF.

CDR3 in amino acids: CAATTQGSRYGYTF. CDR3 bases: TGTGCAGCGACAACCCAGGGCTCGAGATATGGCTACACCTTC. The genes are TRBV2 and TRBJ1-2; weak D call: TRBD1 (5 bases). The CDR3 length is 14 residues. The germline gives CDR1 SNHLY, CDR2 FYNNEI.

J is TRBJ1-1 and V is TRBV7-9; tentative D call: TRBD1 (5 bases). This CDR3 spans 15 amino acids. V lost 0 bases and J lost 8, with 16 bases in between. Germline CDR1 is SEHNR and CDR2 is FQNEAQ (reference sequence). CDR3 bases: TGTGCCAGCAGCTTAGCGGGGCCCAGTGAGGTCGAAGCTTTCTTT. Translating it yields CASSLAGPSEVEAFF.

The V gene is TRBV6-2 or TRBV6-3, the J gene TRBJ2-5, with D maybe TRBD1 (5 bases). The CDR3 has 14 amino acids. Per the germline V gene, CDR1 is MNHEY and CDR2 is SVGEGT. Trimming took 0 bases from V and 7 from J, leaving 12 bases between them. CDR3 loop: CASSYSAGSSTQYF. CDR3 bases: TGTGCCAGCAGTTACTCGGCAGGGTCATCGACCCAGTACTTC.

This chain joins TRBV5-8 and TRBJ1-1, with TRBD1 as a possible D gene (5 bases). The CDR3 runs to 13 residues. CDR1 and CDR2 (germline): SGHTS, YDEGEE. Trimming left V 2 bases short and J 3 bases short, with 8 bases between. The CDR3: CASSLWGDTEAFF. DNA of the CDR3: TGTGCCAGCAGCTTATGGGGGGACACTGAAGCTTTCTTT.